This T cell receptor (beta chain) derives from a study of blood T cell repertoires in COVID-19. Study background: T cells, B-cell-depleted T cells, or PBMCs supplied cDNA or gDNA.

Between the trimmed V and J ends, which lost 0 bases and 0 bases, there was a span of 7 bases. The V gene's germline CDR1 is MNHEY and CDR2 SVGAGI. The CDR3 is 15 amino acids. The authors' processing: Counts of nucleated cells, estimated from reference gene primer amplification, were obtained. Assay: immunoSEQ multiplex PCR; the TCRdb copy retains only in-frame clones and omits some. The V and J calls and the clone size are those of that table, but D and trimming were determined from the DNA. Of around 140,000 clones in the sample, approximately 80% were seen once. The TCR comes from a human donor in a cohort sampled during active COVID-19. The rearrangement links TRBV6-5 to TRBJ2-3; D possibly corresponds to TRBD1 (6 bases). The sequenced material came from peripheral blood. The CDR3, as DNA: TGTGCCAGCAGTTACTCCGACAGGAGCACAGATACGCAGTATTTT. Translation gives CASSYSDRSTDTQYF.